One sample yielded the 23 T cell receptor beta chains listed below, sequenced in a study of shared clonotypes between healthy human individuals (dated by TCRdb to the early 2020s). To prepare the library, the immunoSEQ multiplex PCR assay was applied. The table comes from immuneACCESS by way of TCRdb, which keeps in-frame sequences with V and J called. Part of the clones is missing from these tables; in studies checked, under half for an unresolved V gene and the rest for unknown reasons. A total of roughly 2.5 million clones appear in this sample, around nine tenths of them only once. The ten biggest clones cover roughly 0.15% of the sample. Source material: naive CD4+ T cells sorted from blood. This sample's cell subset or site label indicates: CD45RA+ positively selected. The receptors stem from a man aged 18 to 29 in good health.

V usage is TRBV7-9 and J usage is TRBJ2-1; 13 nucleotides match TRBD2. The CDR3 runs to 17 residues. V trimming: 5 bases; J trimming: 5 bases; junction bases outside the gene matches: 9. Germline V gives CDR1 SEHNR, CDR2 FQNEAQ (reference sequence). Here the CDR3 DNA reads TGTGCCAGCAGCAGGGGACTAGCGGGGTTCTGGCACAATGAGCAGTTCTTC. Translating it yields CASSRGLAGFWHNEQFF.

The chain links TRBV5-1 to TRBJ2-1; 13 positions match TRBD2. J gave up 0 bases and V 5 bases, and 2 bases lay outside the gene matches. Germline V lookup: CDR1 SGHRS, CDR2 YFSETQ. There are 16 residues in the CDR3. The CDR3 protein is CASRRTSGSSYNEQFF. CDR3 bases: TGCGCCAGCAGGAGGACTAGCGGGAGCTCCTACAATGAGCAGTTCTTC.

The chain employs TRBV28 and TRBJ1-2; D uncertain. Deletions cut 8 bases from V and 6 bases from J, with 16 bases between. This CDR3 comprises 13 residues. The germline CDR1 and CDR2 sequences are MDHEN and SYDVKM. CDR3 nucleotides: TGTGCCAGCTGGAGACACCAGTTCGATGGCTACACCTTC. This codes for CASWRHQFDGYTF.

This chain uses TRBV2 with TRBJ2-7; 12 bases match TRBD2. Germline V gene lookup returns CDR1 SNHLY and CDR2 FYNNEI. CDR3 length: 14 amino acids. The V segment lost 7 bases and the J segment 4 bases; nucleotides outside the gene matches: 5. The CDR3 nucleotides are TGTGCCAGCATCGAAGGGACTAGCGGGTACGAGCAGTACTTC. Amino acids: CASIEGTSGYEQYF.

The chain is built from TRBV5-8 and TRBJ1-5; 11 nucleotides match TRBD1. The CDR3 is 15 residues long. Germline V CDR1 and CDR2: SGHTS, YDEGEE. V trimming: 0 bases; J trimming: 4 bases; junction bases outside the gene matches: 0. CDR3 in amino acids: CASSLGDRGNQPQHF. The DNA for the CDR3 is TGTGCCAGCAGCTTGGGGGACAGGGGGAATCAGCCCCAGCATTTT. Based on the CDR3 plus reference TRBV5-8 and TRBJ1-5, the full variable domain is EAGVTQSPTHLIKTRGQQATLRCSPISGHTSVYWYQQALGLGLQFLLWYDEGEERNRGNFPPRFSGRQFPNYSSELNVNALELEDSALYLCASSLGDRGNQPQHFGDGTRLSIL.

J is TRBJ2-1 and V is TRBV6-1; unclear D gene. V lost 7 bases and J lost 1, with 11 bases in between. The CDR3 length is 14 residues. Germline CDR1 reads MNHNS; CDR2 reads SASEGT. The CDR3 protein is CASKLDGSYNEQFF. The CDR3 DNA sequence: TGTGCCAGCAAACTGGACGGTTCCTACAATGAGCAGTTCTTC.

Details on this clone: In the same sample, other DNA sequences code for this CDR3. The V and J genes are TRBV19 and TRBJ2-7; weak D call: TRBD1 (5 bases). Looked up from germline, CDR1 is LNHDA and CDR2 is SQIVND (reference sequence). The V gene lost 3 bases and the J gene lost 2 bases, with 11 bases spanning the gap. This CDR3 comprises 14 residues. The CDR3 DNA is TGTGCCAGTAGTATGGCAGGGCCGCCCTACGAGCAGTACTTC. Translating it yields CASSMAGPPYEQYF.

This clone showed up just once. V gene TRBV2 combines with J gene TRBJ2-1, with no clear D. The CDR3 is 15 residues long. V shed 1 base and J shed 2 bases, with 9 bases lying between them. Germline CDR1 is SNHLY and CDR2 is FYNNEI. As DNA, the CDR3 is TGTGCCAGCAGTGAAGAGACTCCAACCTACAATGAGCAGTTCTTC. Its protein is CASSEETPTYNEQFF.

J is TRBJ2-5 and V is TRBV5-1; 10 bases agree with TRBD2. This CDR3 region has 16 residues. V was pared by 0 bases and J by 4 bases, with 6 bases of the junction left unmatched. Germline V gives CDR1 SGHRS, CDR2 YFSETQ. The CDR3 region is CASSLERGGLGETQYF. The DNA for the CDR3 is TGCGCCAGCAGCTTGGAGCGGGGGGGCCTCGGAGAGACCCAGTACTTC. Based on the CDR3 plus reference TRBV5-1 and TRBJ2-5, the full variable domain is KAGVTQTPRYLIKTRGQQVTLSCSPISGHRSVSWYQQTPGQGLQFLFEYFSETQRNKGNFPGRFSGRQFSNSRSEMNVSTLELGDSALYLCASSLERGGLGETQYFGPGTRLLVL.

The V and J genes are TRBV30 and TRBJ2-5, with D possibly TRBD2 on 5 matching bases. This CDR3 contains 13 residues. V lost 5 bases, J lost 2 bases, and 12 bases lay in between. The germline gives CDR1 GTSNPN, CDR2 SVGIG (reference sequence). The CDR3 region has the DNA TGTGCCTGGGGTCGGACTGTTCAAGAGACCCAGTACTTC. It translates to CAWGRTVQETQYF.

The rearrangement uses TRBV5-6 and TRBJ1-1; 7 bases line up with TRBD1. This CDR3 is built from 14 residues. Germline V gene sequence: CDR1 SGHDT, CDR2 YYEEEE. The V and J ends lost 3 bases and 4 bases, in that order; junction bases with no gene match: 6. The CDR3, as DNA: TGTGCCAGCAGCTACCTACAGGGGTTCACTGAAGCTTTCTTT. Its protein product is CASSYLQGFTEAFF.

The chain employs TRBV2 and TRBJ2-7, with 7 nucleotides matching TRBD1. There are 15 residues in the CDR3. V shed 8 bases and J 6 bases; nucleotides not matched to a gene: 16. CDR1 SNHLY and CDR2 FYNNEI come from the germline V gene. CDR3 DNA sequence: TGTGCCAGCGCCCTTAAGGAACAGGGGCCGGTCGAGCAGTACTTC. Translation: CASALKEQGPVEQYF. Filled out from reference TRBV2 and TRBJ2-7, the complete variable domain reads EPEVTQTPSHQVTQMGQEVILRCVPISNHLYFYWYRQILGQKVEFLVSFYNNEISEKSEIFDDQFSVERPDGSNFTLKIRSTKLEDSAMYFCASALKEQGPVEQYFGPGTRLTVT.

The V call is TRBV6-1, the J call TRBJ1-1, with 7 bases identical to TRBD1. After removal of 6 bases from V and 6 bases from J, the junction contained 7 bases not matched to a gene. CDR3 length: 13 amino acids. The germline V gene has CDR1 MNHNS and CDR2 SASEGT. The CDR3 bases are TGTGCCAGCAGCACAGGGGTGATGGCTGAAGCTTTCTTT. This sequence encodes CASSTGVMAEAFF.

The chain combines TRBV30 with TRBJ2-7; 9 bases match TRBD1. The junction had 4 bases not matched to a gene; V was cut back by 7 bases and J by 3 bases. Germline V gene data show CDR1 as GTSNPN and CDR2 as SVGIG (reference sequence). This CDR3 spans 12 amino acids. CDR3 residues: CAFTTGGYEQYF. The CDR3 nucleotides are TGTGCCTTTACGACAGGGGGCTACGAGCAGTACTTC.

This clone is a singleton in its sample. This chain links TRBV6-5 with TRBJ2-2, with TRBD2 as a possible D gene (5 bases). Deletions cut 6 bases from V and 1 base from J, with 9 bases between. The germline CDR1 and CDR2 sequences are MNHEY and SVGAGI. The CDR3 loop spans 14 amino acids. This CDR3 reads CASSPGLNTGELFF. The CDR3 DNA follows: TGTGCCAGCAGCCCTGGACTGAACACCGGGGAGCTGTTTTTT.

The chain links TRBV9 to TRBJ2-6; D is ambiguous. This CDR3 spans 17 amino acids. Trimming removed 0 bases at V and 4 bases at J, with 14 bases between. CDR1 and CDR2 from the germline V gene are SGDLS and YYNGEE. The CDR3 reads CASSVGSPRLGANVLTF. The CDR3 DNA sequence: TGTGCCAGCAGCGTAGGGTCTCCGAGGCTCGGGGCCAACGTCCTGACTTTC.

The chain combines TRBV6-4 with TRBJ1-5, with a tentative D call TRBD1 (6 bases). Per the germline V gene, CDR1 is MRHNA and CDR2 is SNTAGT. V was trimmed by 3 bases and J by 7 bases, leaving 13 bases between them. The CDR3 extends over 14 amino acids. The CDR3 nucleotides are TGTGCCAGCAGTGAACAGGGAAGCGGGCAGCCCCAGCATTTT. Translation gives CASSEQGSGQPQHF.

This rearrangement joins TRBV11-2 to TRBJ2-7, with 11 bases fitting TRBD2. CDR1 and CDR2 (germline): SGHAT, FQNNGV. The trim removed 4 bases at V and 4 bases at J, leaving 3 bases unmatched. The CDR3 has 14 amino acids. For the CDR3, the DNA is TGTGCCAGCAGCTCACTAGCGGGAGAATACGAGCAGTACTTC. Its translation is CASSSLAGEYEQYF.

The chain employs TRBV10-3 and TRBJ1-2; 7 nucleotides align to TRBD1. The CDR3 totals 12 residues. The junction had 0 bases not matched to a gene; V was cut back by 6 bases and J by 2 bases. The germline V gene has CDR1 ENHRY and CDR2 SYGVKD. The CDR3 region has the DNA TGTGCCATCAGGGGACAGAACTATGGCTACACCTTC. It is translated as CAIRGQNYGYTF.

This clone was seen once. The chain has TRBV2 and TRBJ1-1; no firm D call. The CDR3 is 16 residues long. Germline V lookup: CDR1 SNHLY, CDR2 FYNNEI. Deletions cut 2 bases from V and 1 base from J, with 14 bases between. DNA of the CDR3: TGTGCCAGCAGTGAAAGGTCGCGGCAAACGAACACTGAAGCTTTCTTT. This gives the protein CASSERSRQTNTEAFF.

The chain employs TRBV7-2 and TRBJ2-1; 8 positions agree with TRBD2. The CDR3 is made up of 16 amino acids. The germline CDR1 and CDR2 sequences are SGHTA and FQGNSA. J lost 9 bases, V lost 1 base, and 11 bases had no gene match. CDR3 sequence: CASSLGDGRAKGEQFF. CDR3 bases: TGTGCCAGCAGCTTAGGGGACGGGAGGGCGAAGGGTGAGCAGTTCTTC.

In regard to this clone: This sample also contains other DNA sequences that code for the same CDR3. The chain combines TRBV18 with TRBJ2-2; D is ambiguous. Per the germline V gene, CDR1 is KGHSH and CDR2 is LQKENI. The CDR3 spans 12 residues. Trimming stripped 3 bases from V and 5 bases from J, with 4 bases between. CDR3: CASSPRTGELFF. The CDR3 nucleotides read TGTGCCAGCTCACCGAGGACCGGGGAGCTGTTTTTT.

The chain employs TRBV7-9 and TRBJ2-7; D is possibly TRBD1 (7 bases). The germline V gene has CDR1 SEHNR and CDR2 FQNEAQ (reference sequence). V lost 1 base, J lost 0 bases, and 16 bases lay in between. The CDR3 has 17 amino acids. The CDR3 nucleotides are TGTGCCAGCAGCTTAGGCACAGGGGCGGGACCCTCCTACGAGCAGTACTTC. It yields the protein CASSLGTGAGPSYEQYF.